Here is one TCR beta chain with its context. Its specificity is unknown. The CDR3 is made up of 11 amino acids. Trimming removed 2 bases from V and 12 bases from J, with 14 bases in between. CDR1 is GTSNPN, CDR2 SVGIG, per germline (reference sequence). The entry originates in a study of response to subunit inactivated influenza vaccine. TCRdb re-derived calls from the RT-PCR reads in MiXCR, one entry per CDR3 protein. The sample consists of more than 250,000 distinct CDR3 sequences, roughly a fifth of them appearing once. Regarding the study as a whole: Few new T cells, the authors suggested, are recruited by each seasonal influenza vaccination.

The source material was PBMCs from blood, sampled about 20 months after vaccination. The sequence derives from a man between 50 and 69 years old who received an inactivated influenza vaccine. The chain employs TRBV30 and TRBJ2-7; D may correspond to TRBD1 or TRBD2 (6 bases each). This chain's CDR3 is CAWSRTGAVYF. The CDR3 DNA sequence: TGTGCCTGGAGTCGGACGGGGGCTGTGTACTTC.